Listed below are T cell receptor beta chains from one sample, sequenced in a study of blood T cell repertoires in COVID-19. The table came from immunoSEQ multiplex PCR; TCRdb's copy has only in-frame clones and leaves some out. Of some 190,000 clones in the sample, roughly 80% were seen once. Material: PBMCs or T cells enriched from blood (not recorded which). All receptors come from a woman aged 25 to 39 who had recovered from COVID-19. The CDR3 runs from the conserved cysteine through the conserved F or W. D genes are given only for firm matches.

>13|TRBV2|-
CASSTKQNTEAFF
>13|TRBV12-5|-
CASGLFPGTEAFF
>15|TRBV5-8|-
CASSWGVNSNQPQHF
>15|TRBV7-2|-
CASSAQGSWADTQYF
>14|TRBV25-1|-
CASSEYRGYAEAFF
>16|TRBV6-1|-
CASSEREGRFGSPLHF
>14|TRBV28|-
CASRLNSIWASCDF
>15|TRBV28|TRBD1
CASSLGGTGPNEQFF
>15|TRBV3-1/TRBV3-2|-
CASSQGSGGRNTIYF
>15|TRBV9|-
CASSPTPRLNTEAFF
>15|TRBV6-6|TRBD1
CASSSLGQGNQPQHF
>15|TRBV27|-
CASSPGTLPYNEQFF
>14|TRBV11-3|-
CASSLGGRSDTQYF
>13|TRBV11-2|-
CASSLEMGGEQYF
>13|TRBV7-3|-
CASSRVSTDTQYF
>13|TRBV19|TRBD1
CASTDRANEKLFF
>16|TRBV5-1|TRBD2
CASSLAGSGGYNEQFF
>15|TRBV18|TRBD2
CASSQTSGGYDEQYF
>16|TRBV15|-
CATSRDSLDSWQPQHF
>13|TRBV12-3/TRBV12-4|TRBD2
CASSFSGKETQYF
>15|TRBV7-8|-
CASSLGTSPTYGYTF
>15|TRBV28|-
CASSLGQGLTYEQYF
>16|TRBV7-6|-
CASSLPWGEAKNIQYF
>14|TRBV28|-
CASTIAGGWQPQHF
>15|TRBV6-2/TRBV6-3|-
CASSYGQHSNQPQHF
>17|TRBV5-6|TRBD1
CASSLDWGQGASDTQYF
>13|TRBV18|TRBD1
CASSLQGTDTQYF
>16|TRBV27|TRBD1
CASSQDRGASNQPQHF
>14|TRBV5-1|-
CASSLEQGLTEAFF
>16|TRBV5-1|TRBD2
CASSLSLAGGNNEQYF
>15|TRBV28|-
CASRGWRGGHTEAFF
>13|TRBV4-2|-
CASRGFGTDTQYF
>12|TRBV6-1|-
CASSEFIPPLHF
>13|TRBV6-5|-
CASSYEPFNEQFF
>14|TRBV6-5|TRBD1
CASSPGTEGSPLHF
>14|TRBV7-8|-
CASSPRRPEAEQYF
>16|TRBV29-1|TRBD2
CSVEGGLAGPYNEQFF
>13|TRBV2|-
CASSEQDTDTQYF
>14|TRBV3-1/TRBV3-2|TRBD1
CASSQRQGAAPLHF
>14|TRBV27|-
CASSSGSYNSPLHF
>13|TRBV5-4|-
CASSLRGNTEAFF
>13|TRBV19|TRBD1
CASTDRPNTEAFF
>15|TRBV7-9|-
CASSLGGGDNRPQHF
>15|TRBV28|-
CASSERANRDQPQHF
>12|TRBV6-4|-
CASKEVDTEAFF
>17|TRBV3-1/TRBV3-2|TRBD1
CASSHKGALALSDTQYF
>14|TRBV14|-
CASNRGPHNSPLHF
>19|TRBV12-2|-
CASRPRPDRVRLGANVLTF
>15|TRBV2|TRBD2
CASSNSGGQYNEQFF
>12|TRBV4-1|-
CASSQYDTEAFF
>14|TRBV19|-
CASSIGRGDQPQHF
>14|TRBV6-1|-
CASSEEGVLDEQFF
>15|TRBV6-5|-
CASSYSLGQDYGYTF